Below are 24 T cell receptor beta chains sequenced from a single sample in a study of T cell responses to AZD1222 COVID-19 vaccine. Clones were sequenced by immunoSEQ multiplex PCR, and TCRdb holds only the in-frame ones, with some missing. The sample has 150,000 to 200,000 clones; around 92% are singletons. The sample here was peripheral blood, taken on day 0 of AZD1222 vaccination. These receptors all come from an adult in good health.

The V gene is TRBV5-6, the J gene TRBJ1-5; 9 bases align to TRBD1. Germline loops: CDR1 SGHDT, CDR2 YYEEEE. The CDR3 has 15 amino acids. The junction had 3 bases not matched to a gene; V was cut back by 2 bases and J by 3 bases. Here the CDR3 reads CASSFWTGANQPQHF. The CDR3 coding sequence is TGTGCCAGCAGCTTTTGGACAGGGGCCAATCAGCCCCAGCATTTT.

The chain employs TRBV18 and TRBJ2-7; the match to TRBD2 covers 12 bases. Germline CDR1 and CDR2: KGHSH and LQKENI. Unmatched junction bases numbered 9, after V lost 3 bases and J lost 0 bases. CDR3 size: 18 residues. The CDR3 region is CASSPSGLAGPSSYEQYF. The DNA for the CDR3 is TGTGCCAGCTCACCTTCAGGACTAGCGGGACCCAGCTCCTACGAGCAGTACTTC.

Comment on this clone: The sample has other DNA sequences that encode this CDR3 too. The chain joins TRBV19 to TRBJ1-1; D is undetermined. V lost 1 base to trimming and J lost 6 bases, with 6 bases between them. The germline gives CDR1 LNHDA, CDR2 SQIVND (reference sequence). The CDR3 covers 12 residues. CDR3: CASSIGVAEAFF. DNA of the CDR3: TGTGCCAGTAGTATAGGGGTCGCTGAAGCTTTCTTT. The full variable domain, its missing parts supplied by reference TRBV19 and TRBJ1-1, is DGGITQSPKYLFRKEGQNVTLSCEQNLNHDAMYWYRQDPGQGLRLIYYSQIVNDFQKGDIAEGYSVSREKKESFPLTVTSAQKNPTAFYLCASSIGVAEAFFGQGTRLTVV.

This sequence joins TRBV10-2 and TRBJ1-6; D might be TRBD1 (6 bases). This CDR3 has 16 amino acids. CDR1 and CDR2 from the germline V gene are WSHSY and SAAADI. Trimming took off 7 bases at V and 1 base at J, with 14 bases between the two ends. The CDR3 region has the DNA TGCGCCAGCAAACTGAGGAGGGGGTCCTATAATTCACCCCTCCACTTT. It specifies CASKLRRGSYNSPLHF.

This clone was seen a single time. Other nucleotide sequences from this sample produce the same CDR3. The chain carries TRBV19 and TRBJ1-2; TRBD1 aligns across 9 bases. The V gene's germline CDR1 is LNHDA and CDR2 SQIVND (reference sequence). With V trimmed by 6 bases and J by 1 base, 3 bases remained unmatched. There are 14 residues in the CDR3. CDR3 loop: CASSPGQGNYGYTF. In DNA form, the CDR3 reads TGTGCCAGTAGCCCGGGACAGGGTAACTATGGCTACACCTTC. The variable domain in full, with the rest retrieved from reference TRBV19 and TRBJ1-2, is DGGITQSPKYLFRKEGQNVTLSCEQNLNHDAMYWYRQDPGQGLRLIYYSQIVNDFQKGDIAEGYSVSREKKESFPLTVTSAQKNPTAFYLCASSPGQGNYGYTFGSGTRLTVV.

The J gene is TRBJ2-7, the V gene TRBV7-2; 7 bases fit TRBD1. The CDR3 sequence is 13 residues long. Germline assignment: CDR1 SGHTA and CDR2 FQGNSA. The trim removed 1 base at V and 3 bases at J, leaving 0 bases unmatched. In DNA, the CDR3 is TGTGCCAGCAGCTTAGACAGGGGCTACGAGCAGTACGTC. Its translation is CASSLDRGYEQYV.

The J gene is TRBJ2-1, the V gene TRBV10-3; D gene ambiguous. Germline assignment: CDR1 ENHRY and CDR2 SYGVKD. CDR3 length equals 15 residues. Between the trimmed V and J ends, which lost 3 bases and 0 bases, there was a span of 9 bases. CDR3 bases: TGTGCCATCAGTGATGACACCTTCTCCTACAATGAGCAGTTCTTC. This sequence encodes CAISDDTFSYNEQFF.

The J gene is TRBJ2-1, the V gene TRBV18, with TRBD2 matching 13 bases. Trimming at V came to 3 bases and at J to 8 bases, leaving 7 bases not matched to a gene. Germline loops: CDR1 KGHSH, CDR2 LQKENI. This CDR3 has 16 amino acids. CDR3 coding DNA: TGTGCCAGCTCACCCCCGGGACTAGCGGGATTCGATGAGCAGTTCTTC. Protein sequence: CASSPPGLAGFDEQFF.

This chain links TRBV6-5 with TRBJ2-1; D might be TRBD1 (5 bases). The germline V gene encodes CDR1 MNHEY and CDR2 SVGAGI. CDR3 length: 14 amino acids. Trimming took off 6 bases at V and 0 bases at J, with 9 bases between the two ends. The DNA for the CDR3 is TGTGCCAGCAGGAGAGACAGCTCCTACAATGAGCAGTTCTTC. Translating gives CASRRDSSYNEQFF.

V and J are TRBV4-3 and TRBJ2-3; D might be TRBD2 (7 bases). Trimming removed 5 bases from V and 4 bases from J, with 19 bases in between. The CDR3 loop spans 16 amino acids. The germline V gene has CDR1 LGHNA and CDR2 YSLEER. Here the CDR3 reads CASSTRTGRAADTQYF. In DNA form, the CDR3 reads TGCGCCAGCAGCACTCGCACAGGGAGGGCCGCAGATACGCAGTATTTT.

As for this clone: At the DNA level, this CDR3 is encoded by other sequences in the same sample as well. This chain connects TRBV24-1 to TRBJ1-2; 7 bases line up with TRBD1. V lost 7 bases, J lost 1 base, and 2 bases stayed unmatched. The CDR3 is 13 amino acids. Germline V lookup: CDR1 KGHDR, CDR2 SFDVKD. CDR3: CATSRDSNYGYTF. The CDR3, as DNA: TGTGCCACCAGCCGGGACAGTAACTATGGCTACACCTTC.

This chain links TRBV6-2 or TRBV6-3 with TRBJ1-1; D may be TRBD1 (5 bases). Trimming left V 5 bases short and J 3 bases short, with 10 bases between. This CDR3 has 13 residues. From germline, CDR1 is MNHEY and CDR2 SVGEGT. As DNA, the CDR3 is TGTGCCAGCAGTACGGGACGGGACACTGAAGCTTTCTTT. This codes for CASSTGRDTEAFF.

In DNA, the CDR3 is TGTGCCAGCAGACCTCCTAACTATGGCTACACCTTC. The encoded protein is CASRPPNYGYTF. The chain joins TRBV2 to TRBJ1-2; D is unclear. The germline V and J ends were trimmed by 6 bases and 0 bases, with 5 bases remaining between them. This CDR3 comprises 12 residues. Per germline, CDR1 SNHLY and CDR2 FYNNEI. Filled out from reference TRBV2 and TRBJ1-2, the complete variable domain reads EPEVTQTPSHQVTQMGQEVILRCVPISNHLYFYWYRQILGQKVEFLVSFYNNEISEKSEIFDDQFSVERPDGSNFTLKIRSTKLEDSAMYFCASRPPNYGYTFGSGTRLTVV.

The rearrangement joins TRBV7-8 to TRBJ1-5; no reliable D call. CDR1 is SGHVS and CDR2 is FQNEAQ in the germline V gene. This CDR3 is 15 amino acids long. The ends were cut back, 3 bases at V and 5 bases at J, with 14 bases in the middle. CDR3: CASSLRRTLDQPQHF. As DNA, the CDR3 is TGTGCCAGCAGCTTGAGGAGGACCCTCGATCAGCCCCAGCATTTT. Full variable domain (remainder filled in from reference TRBV7-8 and TRBJ1-5): GAGVSQSPRYKVAKRGQDVALRCDPISGHVSLFWYQQALGQGPEFLTYFQNEAQLDKSGLPSDRFFAERPEGSVSTLKIQRTQQEDSAVYLCASSLRRTLDQPQHFGDGTRLSIL.

The chain has TRBV21-1 and TRBJ2-1; the table gives TRBD1 as D, unverified against the DNA. TRBV21-1 is a documented pseudogene. The CDR3 covers 20 residues. This CDR3 reads CASSVKRGSIGDRGRNEQFF. CDR3 nucleotides: TGTGCCAGCAGCGTCAAAAGGGGGTCAATTGGGGACAGAGGACGCAATGAGCAGTTCTTC.

V usage is TRBV12-3 or TRBV12-4 and J usage is TRBJ1-3; D is uncertain. V was cut by 3 bases and J by 2 bases, with 2 bases left in between. The CDR3 loop spans 12 amino acids. CDR3 in DNA: TGTGCCAGCAGTTTTGCTGGAAACACCATATATTTT. It codes for CASSFAGNTIYF.

This clone has just one count. This chain links TRBV6-6 with TRBJ2-7; 8 bases align to TRBD2. The germline V gene encodes CDR1 MNHNY and CDR2 SVGAGI (reference sequence). The CDR3 totals 15 residues. Germline trimming cut 0 bases from V and 3 bases from J; bases unmatched to any gene: 4. The CDR3 loop reads CASSYSAGVGYEQYF. The CDR3 DNA reads as TGTGCCAGCAGTTACTCAGCGGGAGTGGGCTACGAGCAGTACTTC.

This clone was counted a single time. The V gene is TRBV28, the J gene TRBJ1-2; 9 bases are a match to TRBD1. The CDR3 spans 14 residues. In germline, CDR1 is MDHEN, CDR2 SYDVKM. Trimming took 6 bases from V and 4 from J; bases not matched to a gene: 6. CDR3 amino acids: CASSPGTGRYGYTF. For the CDR3, the DNA is TGTGCCAGCAGCCCCGGGACAGGGCGCTATGGCTACACCTTC.

The rearrangement uses TRBV14 and TRBJ1-1; D is undetermined. V lost 3 bases and J 0 bases, leaving 14 bases between the germline ends. The CDR3 contains 16 residues. CDR1 is SGHDN, CDR2 FVKESK, per germline. The CDR3 sequence: CASSHRKGELNTEAFF. In DNA, the CDR3 is TGTGCCAGCAGCCACAGAAAAGGAGAATTGAACACTGAAGCTTTCTTT.

The genes are TRBV29-1 and TRBJ1-1; TRBD1 matches 7 bases. Per the germline V gene, CDR1 is SQVTM and CDR2 is ANQGSEA. Trimming at V came to 4 bases and at J to 1 base, leaving 6 bases not matched to a gene. The CDR3 runs to 14 residues. The CDR3, as DNA: TGCAGCGTTGCGGGTGGGACAGAGAACACTGAAGCTTTCTTT. The encoded protein is CSVAGGTENTEAFF.

This chain joins TRBV3-1 (or the pseudogene TRBV3-2) and TRBJ1-4; no firm D call. The CDR3 length is 15 residues. Looked up from germline, CDR1 is LGHDT and CDR2 is YNNKEL (reference sequence). Trimming took 4 bases from V and 0 from J, leaving 9 bases between them. Written as DNA, the CDR3 is TGTGCCAGCAGCCCAGCACGTTCAACTAATGAAAAACTGTTTTTT. Translated, it gives CASSPARSTNEKLFF.

The chain combines TRBV5-1 with TRBJ1-3, with TRBD1 matching 7 bases. The CDR3 contains 19 residues. V trimming: 4 bases; J trimming: 0 bases; junction bases outside the gene matches: 16. CDR1 SGHRS and CDR2 YFSETQ come from the germline V gene. Here the CDR3 reads CASSPRLSGTVFSGNTIYF. DNA for the CDR3: TGCGCCAGCAGCCCGCGCCTCTCCGGGACAGTCTTCTCTGGAAACACCATATATTTT. Full variable domain (rest looked up from reference TRBV5-1 and TRBJ1-3): KAGVTQTPRYLIKTRGQQVTLSCSPISGHRSVSWYQQTPGQGLQFLFEYFSETQRNKGNFPGRFSGRQFSNSRSEMNVSTLELGDSALYLCASSPRLSGTVFSGNTIYFGEGSWLTVV.

The chain employs TRBV29-1 and TRBJ1-2, with D tentatively TRBD1 (5 bases). Germline lookup yields CDR1 SQVTM and CDR2 ANQGSEA. Between the trimmed V and J ends, which lost 0 bases and 2 bases, there was a span of 7 bases. The CDR3 runs 13 residues. The CDR3 region has the DNA TGCAGCGTTGAAGAGGGGCTCAACTATGGCTACACCTTC. As protein: CSVEEGLNYGYTF. The full variable domain, its missing parts supplied by reference TRBV29-1 and TRBJ1-2, is SAVISQKPSRDICQRGTSLTIQCQVDSQVTMMFWYRQQPGQSLTLIATANQGSEATYESGFVIDKFPISRPNLTFSTLTVSNMSPEDSSIYLCSVEEGLNYGYTFGSGTRLTVV.

The chain couples TRBV6-5 to TRBJ2-2; no clear D. From germline, CDR1 is MNHEY and CDR2 SVGAGI. This CDR3 has 14 amino acids. V lost 2 bases to trimming and J lost 4 bases, with 8 bases between them. CDR3 DNA: TGTGCCAGCAGTTACAAACAGATCACCGGGGAGCTGTTTTTT. This translates into CASSYKQITGELFF.